These 22 T cell receptor beta chains originate from one sample sequenced in a study of blood T cell repertoires in COVID-19 (dated by TCRdb to about 2020). Libraries were prepared through the immunoSEQ multiplex PCR assay. This immuneACCESS table, as held by TCRdb, lists in-frame sequences with V and J called but not all clones. Of the missing ones, under half trace to an unresolved V gene in checked studies; the others have no known cause. This sample holds tens of thousands of clones; 87% were observed only once. Less than 15% of the sample belongs to the ten largest clones. Sequenced sample: peripheral blood. All receptors derive from a human donor in a cohort sampled during active COVID-19. The donor label of this sample is uncertain.

The V and J genes are TRBV4-2 and TRBJ2-5, with D possibly TRBD1 on 6 matching bases. V was pared by 7 bases and J by 0 bases, with 18 bases between. Germline CDR1 reads LGHNA; CDR2 reads YNFKEQ. The CDR3 is 16 residues long. The CDR3 nucleotides are TGTGCCAGCAACGCAAATCCCAGGGGTAACCAAGAGACCCAGTACTTC. Its translation: CASNANPRGNQETQYF.

The gene calls are TRBV19 and TRBJ2-7; 8 bases line up with TRBD1. Germline CDR1 LNHDA, CDR2 SQIVND (reference sequence). The CDR3 runs to 15 residues. Trimming cost V 2 bases and J 3 bases; bases outside gene matches: 6. The CDR3 loop is CASSIFQGAIYEQYF. In DNA form, the CDR3 reads TGTGCCAGTAGTATATTCCAGGGGGCCATCTACGAGCAGTACTTC.

J is TRBJ2-1 and V is TRBV11-2; tentative D call: TRBD1 (6 bases). This CDR3 has 14 amino acids. CDR1 and CDR2 (germline): SGHAT, FQNNGV. With 4 bases removed from V and 7 bases from J, the gap between germline ends came to 14 bases. As DNA, the CDR3 is TGTGCCAGCAGCTCGACCCGCAGGGGAAATGAGCAGTTCTTC. It specifies CASSSTRRGNEQFF.

This clone was seen a single time. V and J are TRBV7-6 and TRBJ1-1, with D tentatively TRBD1 (5 bases). Trimming pared 6 bases from V and 4 bases from J, leaving 18 bases between. The V gene's germline CDR1 is SGHVS and CDR2 FNYEAQ. The CDR3 totals 15 residues. The CDR3 loop is CASSLGGGDSTEAFF. CDR3 DNA sequence: TGTGCCAGCAGTTTGGGGGGGGGTGATAGCACTGAAGCTTTCTTT. Supplemented by reference TRBV7-6 and TRBJ1-1, the full variable domain reads GAGVSQSPRYKVTKRGQDVALRCDPISGHVSLYWYRQALGQGPEFLTYFNYEAQQDKSGLPNDRFSAERPEGSISTLTIQRTEQRDSAMYRCASSLGGGDSTEAFFGQGTRLTVV.

This sequence joins TRBV6-6 and TRBJ1-5; D not certain. The CDR3 loop spans 14 amino acids. Germline loops: CDR1 MNHNY, CDR2 SVGAGI (reference sequence). The ends were cut back, 2 bases at V and 4 bases at J, with 9 bases in the middle. The CDR3 region has the DNA TGTGCCAGCAGTTACGAGGGCAGAAATCAGCCCCAGCATTTT. This translates into CASSYEGRNQPQHF.

This chain links TRBV7-2 with TRBJ2-3; weak D call: TRBD1 (5 bases). The V end was cut by 5 bases, the J end by 4 bases, with 16 bases between. Germline V CDR1 and CDR2: SGHTA, FQGNSA. This CDR3 contains 15 residues. The DNA of the CDR3 is TGTGCCAGCAGCACTCAGGGTAAAAAGGCAGATACGCAGTATTTT. It translates to CASSTQGKKADTQYF.

In its sample, this clone is medium-sized. The genes are TRBV9 and TRBJ1-1, with D uncertain. V lost 0 bases to trimming and J lost 2 bases, with 11 bases between them. Germline CDR1 reads SGDLS; CDR2 reads YYNGEE. This CDR3 spans 15 amino acids. CDR3 protein: CASSVGAHLNTEAFF. CDR3 DNA: TGTGCCAGCAGCGTAGGGGCCCATTTAAACACTGAAGCTTTCTTT.

CDR3 in amino acids: CASSRDLGRAETQYF. CDR3 in DNA: TGTGCCAGCAGTCGGGACTTAGGGCGGGCAGAGACCCAGTACTTC. The chain joins TRBV6-2 or TRBV6-3 to TRBJ2-5, with D possibly being TRBD2 (6 bases). The CDR3 consists of 15 residues. The germline V gene encodes CDR1 MNHEY and CDR2 SVGEGT. V was clipped by 5 bases and J by 4 bases, with 17 bases between them.

DNA of the CDR3: TGTGCCAGCAGCGTCCGGGACAGGTTCTCCTACGAGCAGTACTTC. Translating gives CASSVRDRFSYEQYF. The chain has TRBV5-5 and TRBJ2-7; TRBD1 matches at 8 bases. The CDR3 totals 15 residues. CDR1 and CDR2 from the germline V gene are SGHKS and YYEKEE (reference sequence). Germline trimming cut 4 bases from V and 0 bases from J; bases unmatched to any gene: 6.

This rearrangement joins TRBV5-1 to TRBJ2-2; TRBD2 matches 14 bases. The CDR3 has 18 amino acids. The V segment lost 5 bases and the J segment 5 bases; nucleotides outside the gene matches: 11. Per germline, CDR1 SGHRS and CDR2 YFSETQ. The CDR3 sequence: CASSHMTSGGAGTGELFF. Written as DNA, the CDR3 is TGCGCCAGCAGTCATATGACTAGCGGGGGGGCCGGGACCGGGGAGCTGTTTTTT. The entire variable domain, with the rest obtained from reference TRBV5-1 and TRBJ2-2, is as follows: KAGVTQTPRYLIKTRGQQVTLSCSPISGHRSVSWYQQTPGQGLQFLFEYFSETQRNKGNFPGRFSGRQFSNSRSEMNVSTLELGDSALYLCASSHMTSGGAGTGELFFGEGSRLTVL.

This chain uses TRBV5-4 with TRBJ2-7; 8 positions agree with TRBD1. The CDR3 contains 14 residues. Germline V lookup: CDR1 SGHNT, CDR2 YYREEE (reference sequence). J was trimmed by 3 bases and V by 4 bases; bases with no gene match: 6. As DNA, the CDR3 is TGTGCCAGCAGCGGACGACAGGGGAGCTACGAGCAGTACTTC. It is translated as CASSGRQGSYEQYF.

The chain carries TRBV5-4 and TRBJ2-7, with 9 bases fitting TRBD1. Trimming removed 0 bases from V and 7 bases from J; junction bases left unmatched: 5. The germline V gene encodes CDR1 SGHNT and CDR2 YYREEE (reference sequence). This CDR3 contains 14 residues. The CDR3 is CASSLAGTGREQYF. CDR3 DNA sequence: TGTGCCAGCAGCTTGGCCGGGACAGGGAGGGAGCAGTACTTC.

The sample holds one count of this clone. The chain joins TRBV10-3 to TRBJ1-3; possible D gene TRBD1, 5 bases. Germline loops: CDR1 ENHRY, CDR2 SYGVKD. This CDR3 has 15 amino acids. V shed 8 bases and J shed 8 bases, with 22 bases lying between them. The CDR3 nucleotides read TGTGCCATCCGTGGCAGCGTCCCGGGGGTTGACACCATATATTTT. Amino acid sequence: CAIRGSVPGVDTIYF.

The chain uses TRBV2 and TRBJ2-5, with 7 bases identical to TRBD1. This CDR3 has 15 amino acids. Looked up from germline, CDR1 is SNHLY and CDR2 is FYNNEI. The ends lost 5 bases at V and 2 bases at J; junction bases unmatched: 8. The CDR3 DNA sequence: TGTGCCAGCAGTAACACAGGGGCCGGGCAAGAGACCCAGTACTTC. It specifies CASSNTGAGQETQYF.

The gene calls are TRBV19 and TRBJ1-1; D uncertain. Germline values: CDR1 LNHDA, CDR2 SQIVND (reference sequence). The CDR3 is 16 residues long. V shed 0 bases and J shed 4 bases, with 15 bases lying between them. Here the CDR3 reads CASSIDLRGAGTEAFF. In DNA, the CDR3 is TGTGCCAGTAGTATAGATCTCCGGGGAGCCGGCACTGAAGCTTTCTTT.

This clone appeared a few times. This chain uses TRBV6-5 with TRBJ1-6; tentatively, D is TRBD1 (6 bases). The V gene's germline CDR1 is MNHEY and CDR2 SVGAGI. The CDR3 has 14 residues. The ends were cut back, 4 bases at V and 5 bases at J, with 9 bases in the middle. The CDR3 loop reads CASSWTDNNSPLHF. The CDR3 DNA is TGTGCCAGCAGTTGGACAGACAATAATTCACCCCTCCACTTT.

The V gene is TRBV25-1, the J gene TRBJ2-5; D unresolved. The V end lost 3 bases, the J end lost 1 base, and 9 bases lay between the germline ends. From germline, CDR1 is MGHDK and CDR2 SYGVNS. The CDR3 loop spans 14 amino acids. CDR3 bases: TGTGCCAGCAGTGACTTCCGCAGCCAAGAGACCCAGTACTTC. As protein: CASSDFRSQETQYF.

This sequence joins TRBV5-1 and TRBJ2-2; TRBD2 matches 11 bases. This CDR3 has 17 residues. Per the germline V gene, CDR1 is SGHRS and CDR2 is YFSETQ. The junction had 3 bases not matched to a gene; V was cut back by 0 bases and J by 2 bases. CDR3 sequence: CASSLGGTSGNTGELFF. CDR3 sequence (DNA): TGCGCCAGCAGCTTGGGGGGGACTAGCGGAAACACCGGGGAGCTGTTTTTT.

The J gene is TRBJ2-3, the V gene TRBV7-8; maybe TRBD1 (5 bases). Per germline, CDR1 SGHVS and CDR2 FQNEAQ. This CDR3 region has 14 residues. V dropped 5 bases and J dropped 4 bases, with 13 bases sitting between them. DNA for the CDR3: TGTGCCAGCAGCCAAGGGGCAGCGTCAGATACGCAGTATTTT. Its protein product is CASSQGAASDTQYF.

The chain couples TRBV28 to TRBJ2-3, with TRBD1 identical over 7 bases. With V trimmed by 3 bases and J by 6 bases, 6 bases remained unmatched. From germline, CDR1 is MDHEN and CDR2 SYDVKM. The CDR3 length is 14 residues. The CDR3 protein is CASSFVGRGDTQYF. The CDR3 DNA reads as TGTGCCAGCAGTTTTGTGGGCAGGGGGGATACGCAGTATTTT.

The rearrangement joins TRBV13 to TRBJ2-1, with 15 positions matching TRBD2. The CDR3 spans 18 residues. In germline, CDR1 is PRHDT, CDR2 FYEKMQ (reference sequence). V dropped 8 bases and J dropped 7; count of bases not matched to a gene: 15. In DNA, the CDR3 is TGTGCCAGCCTGGGTGGGACTAGCGGGGGGATAGTTAGAAATGAGCAGTTCTTC. Its protein is CASLGGTSGGIVRNEQFF.

The chain couples TRBV30 to TRBJ2-7; weak D call: TRBD2 (6 bases). CDR1 and CDR2 from the germline V gene are GTSNPN and SVGIG (reference sequence). Trimming took 7 bases from V and 6 from J, leaving 16 bases between them. The CDR3 is 12 residues long. This CDR3 is CASLRGSREQYF. For the CDR3, the DNA is TGTGCCTCCTTGCGGGGAAGTCGCGAGCAGTACTTC.